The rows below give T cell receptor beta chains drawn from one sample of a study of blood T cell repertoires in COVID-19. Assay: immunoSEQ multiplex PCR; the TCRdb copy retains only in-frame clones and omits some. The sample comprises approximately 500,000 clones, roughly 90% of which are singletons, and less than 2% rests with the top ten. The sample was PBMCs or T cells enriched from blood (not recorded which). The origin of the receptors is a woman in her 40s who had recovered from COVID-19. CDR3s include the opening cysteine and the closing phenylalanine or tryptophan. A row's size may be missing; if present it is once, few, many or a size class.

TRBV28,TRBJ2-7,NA,CASSLLAGEQYF
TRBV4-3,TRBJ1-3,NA,CASSQDLMTVSYSGNNIYF
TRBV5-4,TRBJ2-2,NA,CASSLRLAGATNTGELFF
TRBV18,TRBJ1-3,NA,CASSPDRDPGATIYF
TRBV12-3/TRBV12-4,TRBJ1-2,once,CASSFFSNGYTF
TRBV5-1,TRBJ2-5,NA,CASSSGARETQYF
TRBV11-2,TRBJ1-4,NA,CASSLGAREKLFF
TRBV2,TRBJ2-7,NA,CASSDGRAGEQYF
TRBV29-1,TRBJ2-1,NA,CSVEDPTRSVGNEQFF
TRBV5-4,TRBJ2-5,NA,CASTLGGLPLQETQYF
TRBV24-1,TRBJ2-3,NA,CATSGGVRGQELDF
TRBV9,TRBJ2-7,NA,CASSPGVAGAYEQYF
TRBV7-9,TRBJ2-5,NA,CASSLSTSGDQETQYF
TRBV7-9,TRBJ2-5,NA,CASSSPGLAGGLETQYF
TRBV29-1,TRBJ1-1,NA,CSVEVQGLDFTEAFF
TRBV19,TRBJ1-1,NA,CASSLTENTEAFF
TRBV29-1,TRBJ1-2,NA,CSGAPTGILGYTF
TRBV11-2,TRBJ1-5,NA,CASSSDRTQHF
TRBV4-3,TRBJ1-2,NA,CASSQFEGQSYGYTF
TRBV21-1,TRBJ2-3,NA,CASSRRRRVSTDTQYF
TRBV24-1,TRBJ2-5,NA,CATSDSGQHQETQYF
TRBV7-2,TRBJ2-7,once,CASSPPSYEQYF
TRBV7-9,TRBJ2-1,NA,CASSRGTSGRDNEQFF
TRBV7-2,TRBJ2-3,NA,CASSLAGGGGDTQYF
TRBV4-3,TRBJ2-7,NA,CASSQVREYEQYF
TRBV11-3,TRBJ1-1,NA,CASSSGVPAFF
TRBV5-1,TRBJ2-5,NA,CASSLGHSSLTVGETQYF
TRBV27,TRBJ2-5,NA,CASSLTPTRQETQYF
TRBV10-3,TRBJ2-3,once,CAIRGGRAGRTDTQYF
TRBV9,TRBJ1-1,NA,CASKRQGDTEAFF
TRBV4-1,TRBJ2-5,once,CASSQEERLEEETQYF
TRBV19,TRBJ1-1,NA,CASSYVINTEAFF
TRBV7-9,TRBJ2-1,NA,CASSLVRGTYNEQFF